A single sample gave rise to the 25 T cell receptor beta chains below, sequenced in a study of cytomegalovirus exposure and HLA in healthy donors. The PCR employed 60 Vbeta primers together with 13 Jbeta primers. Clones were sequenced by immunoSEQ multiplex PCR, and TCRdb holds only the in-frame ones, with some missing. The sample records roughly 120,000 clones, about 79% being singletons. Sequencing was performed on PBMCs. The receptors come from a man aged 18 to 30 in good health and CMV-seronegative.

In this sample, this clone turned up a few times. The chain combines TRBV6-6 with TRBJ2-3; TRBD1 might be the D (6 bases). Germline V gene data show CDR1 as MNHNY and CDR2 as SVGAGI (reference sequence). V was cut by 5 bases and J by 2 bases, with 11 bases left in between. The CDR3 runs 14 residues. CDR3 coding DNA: TGTGCCAGCAGTACAGGGCGGTTCACAGATACGCAGTATTTT. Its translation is CASSTGRFTDTQYF.

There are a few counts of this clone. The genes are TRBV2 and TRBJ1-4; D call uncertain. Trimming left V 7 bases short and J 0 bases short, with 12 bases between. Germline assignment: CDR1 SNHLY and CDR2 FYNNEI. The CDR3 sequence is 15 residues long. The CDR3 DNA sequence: TGTGCCAGCAATTTGGAGGGAGCAACTAATGAAAAACTGTTTTTT. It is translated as CASNLEGATNEKLFF.

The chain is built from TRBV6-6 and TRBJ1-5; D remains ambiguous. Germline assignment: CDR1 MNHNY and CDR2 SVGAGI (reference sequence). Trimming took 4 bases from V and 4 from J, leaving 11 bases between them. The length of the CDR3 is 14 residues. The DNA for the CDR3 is TGTGCCAGCAGTTTCCCCGAGACAAATCAGCCCCAGCATTTT. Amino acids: CASSFPETNQPQHF.

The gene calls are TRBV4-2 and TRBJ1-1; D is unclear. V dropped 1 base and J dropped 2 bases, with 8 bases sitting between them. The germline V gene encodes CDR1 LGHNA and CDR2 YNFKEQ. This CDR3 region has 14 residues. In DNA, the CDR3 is TGTGCCAGCAGCCAAGTCACAGCCAACACTGAAGCTTTCTTT. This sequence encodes CASSQVTANTEAFF.

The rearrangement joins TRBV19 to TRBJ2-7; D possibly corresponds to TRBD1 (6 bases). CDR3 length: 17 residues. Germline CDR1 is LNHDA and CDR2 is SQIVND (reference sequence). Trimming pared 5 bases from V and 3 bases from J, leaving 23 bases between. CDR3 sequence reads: CASSRGGGDPSNYEQYF. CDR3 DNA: TGTGCCAGTAGTCGAGGTGGGGGCGACCCTTCAAACTACGAGCAGTACTTC.

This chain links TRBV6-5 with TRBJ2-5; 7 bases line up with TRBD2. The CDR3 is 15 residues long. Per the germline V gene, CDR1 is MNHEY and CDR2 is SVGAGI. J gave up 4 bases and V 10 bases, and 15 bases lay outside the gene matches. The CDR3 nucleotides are TGTGCCACCGTGGTTTCGGGCGGGAGAAGAGAGACCCAGTACTTC. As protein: CATVVSGGRRETQYF.

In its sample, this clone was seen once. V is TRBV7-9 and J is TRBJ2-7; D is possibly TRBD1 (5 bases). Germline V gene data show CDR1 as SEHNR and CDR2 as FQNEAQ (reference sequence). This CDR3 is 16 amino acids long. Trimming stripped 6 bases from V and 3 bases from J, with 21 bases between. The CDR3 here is CASSLDRGPSFYEQYF. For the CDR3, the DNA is TGTGCCAGCAGTTTGGATAGGGGCCCCTCCTTCTACGAGCAGTACTTC.

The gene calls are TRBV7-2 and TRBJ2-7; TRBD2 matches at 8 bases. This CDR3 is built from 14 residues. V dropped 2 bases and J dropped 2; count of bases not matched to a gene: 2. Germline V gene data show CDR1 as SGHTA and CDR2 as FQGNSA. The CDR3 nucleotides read TGTGCCAGCAGCTTAACTAGCGGCACCTACGAGCAGTACGTC. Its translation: CASSLTSGTYEQYV.

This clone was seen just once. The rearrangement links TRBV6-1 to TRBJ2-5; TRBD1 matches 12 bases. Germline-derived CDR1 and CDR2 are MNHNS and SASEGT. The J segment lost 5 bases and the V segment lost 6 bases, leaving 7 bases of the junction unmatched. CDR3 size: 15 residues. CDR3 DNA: TGTGCCAGCAGCGGCGGGACAGGGGGCCGGGAGACCCAGTACTTC. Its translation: CASSGGTGGRETQYF.

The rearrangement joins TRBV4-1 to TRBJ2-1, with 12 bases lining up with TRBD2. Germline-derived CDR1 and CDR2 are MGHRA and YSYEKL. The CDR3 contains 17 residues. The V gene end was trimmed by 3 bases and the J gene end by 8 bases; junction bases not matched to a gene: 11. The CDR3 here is CASSQALAGGPGDEQFF. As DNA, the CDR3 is TGCGCCAGCAGCCAGGCCCTAGCGGGAGGGCCTGGGGATGAGCAGTTCTTC.

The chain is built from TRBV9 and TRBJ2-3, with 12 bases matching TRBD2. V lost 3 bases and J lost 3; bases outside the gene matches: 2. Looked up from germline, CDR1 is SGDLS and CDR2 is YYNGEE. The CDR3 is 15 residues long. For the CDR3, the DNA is TGTGCCAGCAGCGCGACTAGCGGGAGTACAGATACGCAGTATTTT. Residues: CASSATSGSTDTQYF.

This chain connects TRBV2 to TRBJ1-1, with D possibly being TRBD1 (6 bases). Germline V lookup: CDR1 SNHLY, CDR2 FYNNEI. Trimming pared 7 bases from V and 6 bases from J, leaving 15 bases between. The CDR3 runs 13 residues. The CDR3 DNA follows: TGTGCCAGCAAGAAGGGGGAATTAGCTGAAGCTTTCTTT. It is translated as CASKKGELAEAFF.

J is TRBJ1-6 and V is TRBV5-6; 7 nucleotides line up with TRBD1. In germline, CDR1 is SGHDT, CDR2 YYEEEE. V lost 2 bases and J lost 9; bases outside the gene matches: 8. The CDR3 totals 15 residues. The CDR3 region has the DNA TGTGCCAGCAGCTTTTTACAGGGGATTTCTTCACCCCTCCACTTT. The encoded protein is CASSFLQGISSPLHF.

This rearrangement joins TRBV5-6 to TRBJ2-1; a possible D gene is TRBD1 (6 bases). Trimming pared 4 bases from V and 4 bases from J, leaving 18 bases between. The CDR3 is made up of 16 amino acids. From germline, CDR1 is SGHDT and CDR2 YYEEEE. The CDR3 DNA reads TGTGCCAGCAGCAGCACCGGGACACCAAGATACAATGAGCAGTTCTTC. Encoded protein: CASSSTGTPRYNEQFF.

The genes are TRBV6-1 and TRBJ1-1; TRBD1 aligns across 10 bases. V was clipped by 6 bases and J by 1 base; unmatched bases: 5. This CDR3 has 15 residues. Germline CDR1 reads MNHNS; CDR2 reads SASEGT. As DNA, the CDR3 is TGTGCCAGCAGCCGGGACAGGGGACCGAACACTGAAGCTTTCTTT. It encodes CASSRDRGPNTEAFF.

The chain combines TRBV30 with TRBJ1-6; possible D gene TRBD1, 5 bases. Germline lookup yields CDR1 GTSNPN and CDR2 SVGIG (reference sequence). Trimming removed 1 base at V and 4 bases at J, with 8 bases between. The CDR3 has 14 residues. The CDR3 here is CAWSGGEYNSPLHF. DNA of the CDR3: TGTGCCTGGAGTGGGGGGGAGTATAATTCACCCCTCCACTTT. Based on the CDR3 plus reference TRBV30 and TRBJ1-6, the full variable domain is SQTIHQWPATLVQPVGSPLSLECTVEGTSNPNLYWYRQAAGRGLQLLFYSVGIGQISSEVPQNLSASRPQDRQFILSSKKLLLSDSGFYLCAWSGGEYNSPLHFGNGTRLTVT.

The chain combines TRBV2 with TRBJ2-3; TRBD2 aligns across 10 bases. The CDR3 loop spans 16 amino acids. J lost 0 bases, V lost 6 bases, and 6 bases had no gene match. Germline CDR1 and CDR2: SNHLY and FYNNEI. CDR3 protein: CASSSPTSGSTDTQYF. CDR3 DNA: TGTGCCAGCAGCTCTCCGACTAGCGGGAGCACAGATACGCAGTATTTT.

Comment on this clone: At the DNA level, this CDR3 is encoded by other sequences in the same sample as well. In DNA form, the CDR3 reads TGTGCCAGCAGCTCGGGACAGAACTATGGCTACACCTTC. This translates into CASSSGQNYGYTF. The chain is built from TRBV7-2 and TRBJ1-2, with TRBD1 identical over 7 bases. The V segment lost 4 bases and the J segment 2 bases; nucleotides outside the gene matches: 1. The germline V gene has CDR1 SGHTA and CDR2 FQGNSA. CDR3 length equals 13 residues.

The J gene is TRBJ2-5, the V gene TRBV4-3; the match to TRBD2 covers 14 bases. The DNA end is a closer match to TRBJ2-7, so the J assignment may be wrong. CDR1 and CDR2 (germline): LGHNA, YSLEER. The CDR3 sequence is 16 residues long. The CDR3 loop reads CASSQTGTSGSYEQYF. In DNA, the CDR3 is TGCGCCAGCAGCCAAACTGGGACTAGCGGGAGTTACGAGCAGTACTTC.

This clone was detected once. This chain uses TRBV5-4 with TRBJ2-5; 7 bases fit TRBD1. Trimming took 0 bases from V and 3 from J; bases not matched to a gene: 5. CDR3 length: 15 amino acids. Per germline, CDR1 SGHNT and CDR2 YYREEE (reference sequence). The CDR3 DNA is TGTGCCAGCAGCTTGGAACCCGGGACAGAAGAGACCCAGTACTTC. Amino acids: CASSLEPGTEETQYF.

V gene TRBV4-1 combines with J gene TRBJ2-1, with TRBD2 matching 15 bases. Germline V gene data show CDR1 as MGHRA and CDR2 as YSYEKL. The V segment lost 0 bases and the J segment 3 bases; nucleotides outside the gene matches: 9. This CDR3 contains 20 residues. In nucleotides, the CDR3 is TGCGCCAGCAGCCAAGAGCCCGGACTAGCGGGAGGGCCGGGCTACAATGAGCAGTTCTTC. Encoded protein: CASSQEPGLAGGPGYNEQFF.

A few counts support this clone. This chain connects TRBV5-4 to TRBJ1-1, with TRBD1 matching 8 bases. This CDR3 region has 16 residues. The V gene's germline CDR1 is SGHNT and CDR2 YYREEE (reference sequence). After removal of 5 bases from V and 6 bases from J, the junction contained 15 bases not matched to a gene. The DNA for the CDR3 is TGTGCCAGCAGAGACAATATCAACACAGGGGGACCTGAAGCTTTCTTT. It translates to CASRDNINTGGPEAFF.

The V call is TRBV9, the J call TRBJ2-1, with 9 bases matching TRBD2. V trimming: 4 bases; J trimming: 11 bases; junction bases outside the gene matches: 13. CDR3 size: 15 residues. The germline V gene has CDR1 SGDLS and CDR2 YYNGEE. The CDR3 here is CASSTYQSGGNQQFF. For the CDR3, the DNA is TGTGCCAGCAGCACCTACCAGAGCGGGGGGAACCAGCAGTTCTTC.

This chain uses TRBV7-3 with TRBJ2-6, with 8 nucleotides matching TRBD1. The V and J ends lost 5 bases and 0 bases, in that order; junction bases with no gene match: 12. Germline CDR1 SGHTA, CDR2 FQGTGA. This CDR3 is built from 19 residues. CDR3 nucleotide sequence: TGTGCCAGCAGCATTGGCCCGGACAGGGTTCCCTCTGGGGCCAACGTCCTGACTTTC. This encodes CASSIGPDRVPSGANVLTF.

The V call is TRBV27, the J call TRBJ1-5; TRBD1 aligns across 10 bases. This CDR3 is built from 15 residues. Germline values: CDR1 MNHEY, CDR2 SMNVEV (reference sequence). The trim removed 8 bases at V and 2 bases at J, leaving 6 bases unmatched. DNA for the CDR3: TGTGCCAGCCGGGACAGGGGATGGGGCAATCAGCCCCAGCATTTT. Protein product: CASRDRGWGNQPQHF.